This entry features one TCR beta chain sequence. Some clones are missing from TCRdb's copy, which holds only in-frame ones; the method was immunoSEQ multiplex PCR. The sample includes 250,000 or so clones, around 90% of them seen just once. These data come from a study of blood T cell repertoires in COVID-19. Study at large: The United States, Italy and Spain provided the acute and convalescent COVID-19 samples. Sources were T cells, B-cell-depleted T cells, or PBMCs; the material itself was cDNA or gDNA.

Cohort 3 recovered donors had two negative PCRs, clearance, or symptom resolution. Sequenced material: PBMCs or T cells enriched from blood (not recorded which). This TCR came from a woman between 45 and 60 years old who had recovered from COVID-19.

CDR3 DNA: TGTGCCAGCAGGATAGGACTAGCGGCTACCGACAATGAGCAGTTCTTC. Protein product: CASRIGLAATDNEQFF. The V call is TRBV3-1 (or the pseudogene TRBV3-2), the J call TRBJ2-1, with 10 bases lining up with TRBD2. The CDR3 loop spans 16 amino acids. Germline V gives CDR1 LGHDT, CDR2 YNNKEL (reference sequence). The V gene end was trimmed by 6 bases and the J gene end by 5 bases; junction bases not matched to a gene: 10.